This entry is about one T cell receptor (beta chain). The record originates from a study of T cells after yellow fever vaccination. Study details: Some fractions had low cell numbers, and these were prepared with SMART-Seq v4 Ultra Low Input.

TCRdb used MiXCR to reprocess the 5' RACE reads, holding one entry per CDR3 protein. The sample gives around 330,000 distinct CDR3 sequences, around 3.6% of which show up once; about 25% is in the top ten. CDR1 and CDR2 from the germline V gene are MNHNS and SASEGT. The CDR3 spans 17 residues. J gave up 3 bases and V 3 bases, and 8 bases lay outside the gene matches. This rearrangement joins TRBV6-1 to TRBJ1-1; 12 nucleotides agree with TRBD1. This specimen consisted of PBMCs, obtained on the day of the yellow fever booster vaccination. The receptor was isolated from a man younger than 35 who received the YFV17D yellow fever vaccine. The CDR3, as DNA: TGTGCCAGCAGTGATTCCCGGGACAGGGGGCGAGACACTGAAGCTTTCTTT. This encodes CASSDSRDRGRDTEAFF.